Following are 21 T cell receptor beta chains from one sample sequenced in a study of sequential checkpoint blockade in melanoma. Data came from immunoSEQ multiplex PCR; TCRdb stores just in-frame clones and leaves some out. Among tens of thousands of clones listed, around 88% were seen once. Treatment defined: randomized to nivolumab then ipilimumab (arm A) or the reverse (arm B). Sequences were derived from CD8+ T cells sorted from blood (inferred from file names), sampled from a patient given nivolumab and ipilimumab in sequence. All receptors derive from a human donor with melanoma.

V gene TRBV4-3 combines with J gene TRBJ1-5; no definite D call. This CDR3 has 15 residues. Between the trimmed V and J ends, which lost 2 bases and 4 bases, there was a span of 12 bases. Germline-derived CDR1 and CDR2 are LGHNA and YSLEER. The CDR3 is CASSQPRTGNQPQHF. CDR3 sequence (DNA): TGCGCCAGCAGCCAACCCCGGACGGGGAATCAGCCCCAGCATTTT.

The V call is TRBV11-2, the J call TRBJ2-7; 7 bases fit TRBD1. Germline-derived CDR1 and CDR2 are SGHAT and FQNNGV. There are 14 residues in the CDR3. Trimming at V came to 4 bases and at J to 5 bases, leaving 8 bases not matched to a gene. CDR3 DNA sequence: TGTGCCAGCAGCTGGGGACAGTCCACCAACGAGCAGTACTTC. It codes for CASSWGQSTNEQYF.

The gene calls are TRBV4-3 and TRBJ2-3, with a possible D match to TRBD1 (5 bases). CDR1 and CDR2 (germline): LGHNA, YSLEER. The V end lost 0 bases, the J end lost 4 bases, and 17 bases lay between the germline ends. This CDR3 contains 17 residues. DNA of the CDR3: TGCGCCAGCAGCCAAGAGTCTATACAGGTACCGGCAGATACGCAGTATTTT. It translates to CASSQESIQVPADTQYF.

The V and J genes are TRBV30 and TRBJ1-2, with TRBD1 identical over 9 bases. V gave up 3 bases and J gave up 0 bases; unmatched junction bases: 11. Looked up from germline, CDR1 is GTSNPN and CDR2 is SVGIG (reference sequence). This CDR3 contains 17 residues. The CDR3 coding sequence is TGTGCCTGGAGGGGCACAGGGGGCACCCTAACTAACTATGGCTACACCTTC. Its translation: CAWRGTGGTLTNYGYTF.

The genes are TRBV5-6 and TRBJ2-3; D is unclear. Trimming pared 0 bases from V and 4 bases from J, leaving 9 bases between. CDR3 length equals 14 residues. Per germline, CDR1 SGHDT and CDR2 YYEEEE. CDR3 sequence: CASSLGRRSDTQYF. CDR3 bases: TGTGCCAGCAGCTTGGGTCGCAGATCAGATACGCAGTATTTT.

The CDR3 nucleotides are TGTGCCATCACCCCGGGACGGGGGGATGAGCAGTTCTTC. This codes for CAITPGRGDEQFF. The chain recombines TRBV10-3 with TRBJ2-1, with 7 bases fitting TRBD2. The V gene end was trimmed by 7 bases and the J gene end by 8 bases; junction bases not matched to a gene: 8. The germline V gene encodes CDR1 ENHRY and CDR2 SYGVKD. The CDR3 sequence is 13 residues long.

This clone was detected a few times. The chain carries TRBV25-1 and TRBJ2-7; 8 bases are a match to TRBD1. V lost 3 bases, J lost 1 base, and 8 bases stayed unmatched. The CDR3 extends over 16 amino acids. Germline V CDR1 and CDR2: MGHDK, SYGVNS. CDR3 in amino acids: CASSDKAGGASYEQYF. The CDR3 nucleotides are TGTGCCAGCAGTGACAAGGCAGGGGGCGCGTCCTACGAGCAGTACTTC.

The CDR3 sequence: CASSQGTSGSDEQFF. CDR3 nucleotides: TGCGCCAGCAGCCAAGGGACTAGCGGGAGCGATGAGCAGTTCTTC. V usage is TRBV4-1 and J usage is TRBJ2-1, with 13 bases that match TRBD2. The CDR3 length is 15 residues. V trimming: 1 base; J trimming: 8 bases; junction bases outside the gene matches: 2. From germline, CDR1 is MGHRA and CDR2 YSYEKL.

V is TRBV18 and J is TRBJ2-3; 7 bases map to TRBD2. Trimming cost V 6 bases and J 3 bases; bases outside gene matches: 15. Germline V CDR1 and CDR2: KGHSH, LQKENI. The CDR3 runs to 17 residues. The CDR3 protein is CASSPRGLVAGTDTQYF. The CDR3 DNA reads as TGTGCCAGCTCCCCAAGAGGACTAGTAGCGGGTACAGATACGCAGTATTTT.

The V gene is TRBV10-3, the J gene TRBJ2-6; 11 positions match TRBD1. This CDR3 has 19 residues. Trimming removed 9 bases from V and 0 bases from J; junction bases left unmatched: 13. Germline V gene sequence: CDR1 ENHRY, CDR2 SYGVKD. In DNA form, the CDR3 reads TGTGCCATGGAGCCGGGACAGGGGGTCCTCAGCTCTGGGGCCAACGTCCTGACTTTC. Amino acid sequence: CAMEPGQGVLSSGANVLTF.

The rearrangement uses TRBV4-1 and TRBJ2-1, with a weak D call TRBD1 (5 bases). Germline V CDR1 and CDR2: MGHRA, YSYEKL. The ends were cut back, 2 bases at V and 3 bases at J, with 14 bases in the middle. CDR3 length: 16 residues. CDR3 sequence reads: CASSQTRGEHYNEQFF. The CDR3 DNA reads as TGCGCCAGCAGCCAAACAAGGGGCGAGCACTACAATGAGCAGTTCTTC.

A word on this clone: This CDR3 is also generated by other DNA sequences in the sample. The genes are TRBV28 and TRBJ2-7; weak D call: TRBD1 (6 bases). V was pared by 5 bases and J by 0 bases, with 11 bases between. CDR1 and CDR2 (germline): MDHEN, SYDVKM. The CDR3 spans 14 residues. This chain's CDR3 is CASSPTGSSYEQYF. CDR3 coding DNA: TGTGCCAGCAGTCCAACAGGGAGCTCCTACGAGCAGTACTTC.

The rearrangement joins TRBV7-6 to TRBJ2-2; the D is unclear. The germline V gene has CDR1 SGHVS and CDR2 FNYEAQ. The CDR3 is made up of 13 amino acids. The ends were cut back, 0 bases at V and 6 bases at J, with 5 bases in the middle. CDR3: CASSLAGAGELFF. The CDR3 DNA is TGTGCCAGCAGCTTAGCCGGAGCCGGGGAGCTGTTTTTT.

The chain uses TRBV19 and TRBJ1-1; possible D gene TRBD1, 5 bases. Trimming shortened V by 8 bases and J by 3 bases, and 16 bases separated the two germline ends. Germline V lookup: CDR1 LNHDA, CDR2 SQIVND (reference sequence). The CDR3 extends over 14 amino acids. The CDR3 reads CASGGGTLDTEAFF. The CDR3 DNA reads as TGTGCCAGTGGCGGGGGGACTTTGGACACTGAAGCTTTCTTT.

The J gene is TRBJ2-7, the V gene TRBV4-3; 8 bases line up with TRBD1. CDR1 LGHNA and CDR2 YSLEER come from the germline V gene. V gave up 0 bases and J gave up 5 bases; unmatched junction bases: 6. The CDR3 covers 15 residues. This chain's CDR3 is CASSQDFRGRDEQYF. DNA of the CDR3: TGCGCCAGCAGCCAAGATTTCAGGGGGCGCGACGAGCAGTACTTC.

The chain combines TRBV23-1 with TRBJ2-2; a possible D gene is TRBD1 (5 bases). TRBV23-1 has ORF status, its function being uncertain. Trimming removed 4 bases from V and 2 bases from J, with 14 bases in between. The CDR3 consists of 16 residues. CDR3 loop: CASSPQKQDNTGELFF. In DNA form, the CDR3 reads TGCGCCAGCAGTCCGCAGAAACAGGACAACACCGGGGAGCTGTTTTTT.

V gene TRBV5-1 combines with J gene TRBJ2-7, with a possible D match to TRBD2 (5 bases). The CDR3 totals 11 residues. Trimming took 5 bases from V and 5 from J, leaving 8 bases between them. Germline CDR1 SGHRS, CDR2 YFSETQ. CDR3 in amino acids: CASSYGNEQYF. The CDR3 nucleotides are TGCGCCAGCAGTTACGGGAACGAGCAGTACTTC.

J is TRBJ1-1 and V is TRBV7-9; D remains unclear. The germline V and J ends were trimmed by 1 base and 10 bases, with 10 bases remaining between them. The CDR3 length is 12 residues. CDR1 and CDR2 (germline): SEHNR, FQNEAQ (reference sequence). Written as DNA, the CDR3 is TGTGCCAGCAGCTTAGGGCTTGGAGGAGCTTTCTTT. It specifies CASSLGLGGAFF. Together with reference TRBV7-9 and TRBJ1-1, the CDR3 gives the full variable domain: DTGVSQNPRHKITKRGQNVTFRCDPISEHNRLYWYRQTLGQGPEFLTYFQNEAQLEKSRLLSDRFSAERPKGSFSTLEIQRTEQGDSAMYLCASSLGLGGAFFGQGTRLTVV.

The chain's CDR3 is CAISEGTAYGYTF. DNA of the CDR3: TGTGCCATCAGTGAAGGAACAGCCTATGGCTACACCTTC. The chain couples TRBV10-3 to TRBJ1-2, with D hard to call. The V end was cut by 3 bases, the J end by 4 bases, with 9 bases between. Germline lookup yields CDR1 ENHRY and CDR2 SYGVKD. The CDR3 spans 13 residues.

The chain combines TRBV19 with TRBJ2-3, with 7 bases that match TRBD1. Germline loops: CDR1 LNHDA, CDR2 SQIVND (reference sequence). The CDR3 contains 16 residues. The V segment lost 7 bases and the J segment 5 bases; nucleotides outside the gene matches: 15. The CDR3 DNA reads TGTGCCAGTACCACCCTGGGCAGGGGGTCTGAAGATACGCAGTATTTT. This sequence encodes CASTTLGRGSEDTQYF.

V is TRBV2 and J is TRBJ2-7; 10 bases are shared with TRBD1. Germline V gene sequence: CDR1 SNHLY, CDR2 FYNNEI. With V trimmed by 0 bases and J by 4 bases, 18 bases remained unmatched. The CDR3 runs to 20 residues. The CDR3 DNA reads TGTGCCAGCAGTGAAGCTTGGGGACCCATATCGGGACAGGGGAAATACGAGCAGTACTTC. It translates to CASSEAWGPISGQGKYEQYF.